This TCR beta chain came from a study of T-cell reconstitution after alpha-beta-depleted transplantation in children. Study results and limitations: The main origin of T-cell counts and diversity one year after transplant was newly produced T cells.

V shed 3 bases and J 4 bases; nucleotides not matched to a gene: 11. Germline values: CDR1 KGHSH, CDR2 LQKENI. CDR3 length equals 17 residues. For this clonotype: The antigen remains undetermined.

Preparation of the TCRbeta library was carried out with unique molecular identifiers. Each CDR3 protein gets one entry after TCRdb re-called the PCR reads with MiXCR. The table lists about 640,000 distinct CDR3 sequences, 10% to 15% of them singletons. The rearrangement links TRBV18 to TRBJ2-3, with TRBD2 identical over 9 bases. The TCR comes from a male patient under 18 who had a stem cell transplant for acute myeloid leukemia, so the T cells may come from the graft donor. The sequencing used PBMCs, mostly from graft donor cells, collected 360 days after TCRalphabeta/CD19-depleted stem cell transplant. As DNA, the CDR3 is TGTGCCAGCTCACCCTCTAGCGGGACAAACTTCGCAGATACGCAGTATTTT. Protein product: CASSPSSGTNFADTQYF.